What follows are 22 T cell receptor beta chains derived from one specimen sequenced in a study of CD8 T cells in Susac syndrome. Random hexamers were used to reverse transcribe an amount of roughly 0.5 to 1 ug RNA. TCRdb independently ran MiXCR on the immunoSEQ multiplex PCR reads; one entry per CDR3 protein. The repertoire holds about 160,000 distinct CDR3 sequences, with less than 95% as singletons. What was sequenced was CD4+ T cells from PBMCs. The receptor set was obtained from a human donor with multiple sclerosis.

The rearrangement uses TRBV3-1 and TRBJ2-2; the D gene could be TRBD1 or TRBD2 (5 bases each). CDR1 and CDR2 (germline): LGHDT, YNNKEL (reference sequence). Trimming took 2 bases from V and 1 from J, leaving 8 bases between them. The CDR3 runs to 15 residues. As DNA, the CDR3 is TGTGCCAGCAGCCAATGGGACGGGAACACCGGGGAGCTGTTTTTT. This translates into CASSQWDGNTGELFF. Full variable domain (outside the CDR3, taken from reference TRBV3-1 and TRBJ2-2): DTAVSQTPKYLVTQMGNDKSIKCEQNLGHDTMYWYKQDSKKFLKIMFSYNNKELIINETVPNRFSPKSPDKAHLNLHINSLELGDSAVYFCASSQWDGNTGELFFGEGSRLTVL.

The chain joins TRBV4-2 to TRBJ2-2; a possible D gene is TRBD1 (6 bases). The CDR3 totals 16 residues. V was pared by 5 bases and J by 1 base, with 14 bases between. CDR1 and CDR2 (germline): LGHNA, YNFKEQ. CDR3 DNA: TGTGCCAGCAGCGCCTTGGGGGCGGGGAACACCGGGGAGCTGTTTTTT. This encodes CASSALGAGNTGELFF.

This chain connects TRBV28 to TRBJ1-1, with D perhaps TRBD1 (6 bases). The ends were cut back, 6 bases at V and 4 bases at J, with 12 bases in the middle. Per germline, CDR1 MDHEN and CDR2 SYDVKM. This CDR3 is 13 amino acids long. The CDR3 DNA sequence: TGTGCCAGCAGCACTGACAGGCTCACTGAAGCTTTCTTT. The encoded protein is CASSTDRLTEAFF.

The J gene is TRBJ1-2, the V gene TRBV29-1; D is unclear. Germline loops: CDR1 SQVTM, CDR2 ANQGSEA. V lost 4 bases and J 1 base, leaving 4 bases between the germline ends. The CDR3 totals 11 residues. The CDR3 DNA follows: TGCAGCGTTGTGGATAACTATGGCTACACCTTC. Translation: CSVVDNYGYTF.

This clonotype was observed a single time. J is TRBJ2-2 and V is TRBV20-1, with 9 bases identical to TRBD2. Germline values: CDR1 DFQATT, CDR2 SNEGSKA (reference sequence). J gave up 7 bases and V 4 bases, and 1 base lay outside the gene matches. The CDR3 is 12 residues long. CDR3 coding DNA: TGCAGTGCTAAGCGGGAGGTCGGGGAGCTGTTTTTT. It codes for CSAKREVGELFF.

The J gene is TRBJ1-2, the V gene TRBV5-6, with a possible D match to TRBD1 (6 bases). The CDR3 sequence is 16 residues long. Per germline, CDR1 SGHDT and CDR2 YYEEEE. Trimming pared 4 bases from V and 4 bases from J, leaving 20 bases between. The CDR3 loop reads CASSLTGALTGYGYTF. The CDR3 DNA sequence: TGTGCCAGCAGCCTTACGGGGGCTCTGACCGGCTATGGCTACACCTTC. The entire variable domain, with the rest obtained from reference TRBV5-6 and TRBJ1-2, is as follows: DAGVTQSPTHLIKTRGQQVTLRCSPKSGHDTVSWYQQALGQGPQFIFQYYEEEERQRGNFPDRFSGHQFPNYSSELNVNALLLGDSALYLCASSLTGALTGYGYTFGSGTRLTVV.

The rearrangement links TRBV27 to TRBJ2-7, with 11 bases identical to TRBD1. Germline V gives CDR1 MNHEY, CDR2 SMNVEV (reference sequence). The CDR3 is 15 residues long. Trimming took 2 bases from V and 2 from J; bases not matched to a gene: 2. For the CDR3, the DNA is TGTGCCAGCAGTTTACGGACAGGGGGCCCCTACGAGCAGTACTTC. The encoded protein is CASSLRTGGPYEQYF.

The rearrangement joins TRBV12-3 or TRBV12-4 to TRBJ2-2; D remains unclear. The V end lost 5 bases, the J end lost 7 bases, and 8 bases lay between the germline ends. This CDR3 spans 12 amino acids. In nucleotides, the CDR3 is TGTGCCAGCAGTCACCTCCACGGGGAGCTGTTTTTT. Translated: CASSHLHGELFF.

This clonotype appeared once. The gene calls are TRBV29-1 and TRBJ1-1; D is unresolved. Trimming pared 3 bases from V and 8 bases from J, leaving 13 bases between. CDR1 SQVTM and CDR2 ANQGSEA come from the germline V gene. The CDR3 runs 12 residues. The CDR3 DNA reads as TGCAGCGTTGATAGGGAGAACCTCGAAGCTTTCTTT. It translates to CSVDRENLEAFF.

J is TRBJ1-1 and V is TRBV3-1; D unresolved. V dropped 4 bases and J dropped 1 base, with 13 bases sitting between them. This CDR3 comprises 15 residues. Germline V gives CDR1 LGHDT, CDR2 YNNKEL (reference sequence). CDR3 in DNA: TGTGCCAGCAGCCGGAGGGAGCCTCGGAACACTGAAGCTTTCTTT. Protein product: CASSRREPRNTEAFF.

This clonotype was seen a few times. One end of the junction is discordant with germline, which a read error may explain. The chain employs TRBV7-2 and TRBJ2-5; D may be TRBD2 (6 bases). The V gene's germline CDR1 is SGHTA and CDR2 FQGNSA. CDR3 length: 13 amino acids. The CDR3 sequence is CASSLAGGETQYF. The CDR3 DNA sequence: TGTGCCAGCAGTTTAGCCGGGGGAGAGACCCAGTACTTC.

CDR3: CASSRTSPRGDTQYF. CDR3 nucleotide sequence: TGTGCCAGCAGCCGCACTAGCCCGAGGGGAGATACGCAGTATTTT. The V and J genes are TRBV7-2 and TRBJ2-3, with D tentatively TRBD2 (6 bases). V lost 5 bases to trimming and J lost 5 bases, with 17 bases between them. CDR3 length: 15 amino acids. Germline V gene lookup returns CDR1 SGHTA and CDR2 FQGNSA.

The rearrangement links TRBV7-2 to TRBJ2-5; D is ambiguous. Germline-derived CDR1 and CDR2 are SGHTA and FQGNSA. The CDR3 length is 16 residues. Trimming pared 2 bases from V and 2 bases from J, leaving 15 bases between. CDR3 protein: CASSLTMRRQQETQYF. CDR3 coding DNA: TGTGCCAGCAGCTTAACAATGAGAAGGCAACAAGAGACCCAGTACTTC.

The chain couples TRBV20-1 to TRBJ2-1, with D unclear. The CDR3 has 11 amino acids. V was trimmed by 0 bases and J by 8 bases, leaving 5 bases between them. CDR1 is DFQATT and CDR2 is SNEGSKA in the germline V gene (reference sequence). DNA for the CDR3: TGCAGTGCTAGAGATCTGGATGAGCAGTTCTTC. Translated, it gives CSARDLDEQFF.

This chain joins TRBV30 and TRBJ1-5; D perhaps matches TRBD1 (5 bases). Germline assignment: CDR1 GTSNPN and CDR2 SVGIG (reference sequence). The CDR3 sequence is 15 residues long. Trimming pared 1 base from V and 4 bases from J, leaving 14 bases between. The CDR3 DNA reads as TGTGCCTGGAGTGGGGGCGGTTCTTATAATCAGCCCCAGCATTTT. It specifies CAWSGGGSYNQPQHF.

This clonotype came up once. V gene TRBV6-2 or TRBV6-3 combines with J gene TRBJ2-1; no clear D gene. Trimming took 6 bases from V and 0 from J, leaving 12 bases between them. The CDR3 is 15 residues long. CDR1 and CDR2 (germline): MNHEY, SVGEGT. The DNA for the CDR3 is TGTGCCAGCAGCTTGCAGGATAGCTCCTACAATGAGCAGTTCTTC. Translation gives CASSLQDSSYNEQFF.

Here the CDR3 reads CATSRELRNTEAFF. Here the CDR3 DNA reads TGTGCCACCAGCAGAGAACTGAGGAACACTGAAGCTTTCTTT. The J gene is TRBJ1-1, the V gene TRBV15; D is unclear. The CDR3 spans 14 residues. The germline V and J ends were trimmed by 0 bases and 1 base, with 6 bases remaining between them. Per germline, CDR1 LNHNV and CDR2 YYDKDF (reference sequence).

The chain employs TRBV14 and TRBJ2-7; 7 nucleotides agree with TRBD1. V trimming: 4 bases; J trimming: 2 bases; junction bases outside the gene matches: 5. CDR3 length: 14 amino acids. The V gene's germline CDR1 is SGHDN and CDR2 FVKESK. CDR3 bases: TGTGCCAGCAGCCCCCGGACAGGTCCCTACGAGCAGTACTTC. Protein sequence: CASSPRTGPYEQYF.

The chain joins TRBV5-1 to TRBJ2-2; no definite D call. CDR1 is SGHRS and CDR2 is YFSETQ in the germline V gene. Trimming took off 1 base at V and 4 bases at J, with 5 bases between the two ends. The CDR3 loop spans 13 amino acids. CDR3 region: CASSLLLTGELFF. CDR3 nucleotide sequence: TGCGCCAGCAGCTTGCTGCTCACCGGGGAGCTGTTTTTT.

This clonotype was picked up a small number of times. The V gene is TRBV7-7, the J gene TRBJ2-5, with 7 positions matching TRBD1. V lost 4 bases and J lost 1; bases outside the gene matches: 3. CDR3 length: 14 residues. The germline V gene has CDR1 SSHAT and CDR2 FNYEAQ (reference sequence). CDR3 DNA sequence: TGTGCCAGCAGCTCCGGGACAGCCCAAGAGACCCAGTACTTC. This codes for CASSSGTAQETQYF.

This chain uses TRBV6-6 with TRBJ2-2, with 9 bases lining up with TRBD2. Germline loops: CDR1 MNHNY, CDR2 SVGAGI (reference sequence). The CDR3 sequence is 14 residues long. Germline trimming cut 7 bases from V and 1 base from J; bases unmatched to any gene: 1. CDR3 nucleotide sequence: TGTGCCAGCATTAGCGGGAGGAACACCGGGGAGCTGTTTTTT. Residues: CASISGRNTGELFF.

V usage is TRBV5-4 and J usage is TRBJ2-3; D is unclear. Germline lookup yields CDR1 SGHNT and CDR2 YYREEE (reference sequence). Deletions cut 0 bases from V and 4 bases from J, with 9 bases between. The CDR3 contains 14 residues. The CDR3 nucleotides are TGTGCCAGCAGCTTGGTAGTGGACCCAGATACGCAGTATTTT. This codes for CASSLVVDPDTQYF.